This TCR beta chain was sequenced in a study of Ad26.COV2.S vaccination and SARS-CoV-2 variants. The sample's treatment: roughly 20 received Ad26.COV2.S at low or high dose, single or two shots; 5 received placebo; per-sample allocation not given. Sample collection was performed on day 63 after the first vaccine or placebo injection. The ends were cut back, 5 bases at V and 8 bases at J, with 15 bases in the middle. The CDR3 sequence is 13 residues long. CDR1 MNHEY and CDR2 SVGAGI come from the germline V gene. Profiling relied on immunoSEQ multiplex PCR, and the TCRdb table lists in-frame clones only, not all of them. This sample has 350,000 to 450,000 clones; around four fifths occur once, and the top ten carry about 7.4%.

The chain joins TRBV6-5 to TRBJ1-2; the D is unclear. This TCR was sampled from a person aged 18-60 years who received the Ad26.COV2.S COVID-19 vaccine or a placebo. Sequenced here: peripheral blood, sampled in a trial of Ad26.COV2.S vaccine versus placebo. The CDR3 sequence is CASSREPYQGYTF. In DNA form, the CDR3 reads TGTGCCAGCAGTCGGGAACCTTACCAGGGCTACACCTTC.